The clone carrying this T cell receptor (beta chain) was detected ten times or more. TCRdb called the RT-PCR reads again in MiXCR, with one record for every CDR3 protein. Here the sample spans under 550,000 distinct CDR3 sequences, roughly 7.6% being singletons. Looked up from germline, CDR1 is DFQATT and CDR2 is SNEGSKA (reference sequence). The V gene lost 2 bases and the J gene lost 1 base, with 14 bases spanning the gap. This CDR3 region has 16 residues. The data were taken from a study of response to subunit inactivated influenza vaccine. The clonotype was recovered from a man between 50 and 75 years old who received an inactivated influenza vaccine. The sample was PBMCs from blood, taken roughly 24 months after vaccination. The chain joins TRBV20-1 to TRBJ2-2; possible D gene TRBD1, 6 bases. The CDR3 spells CSARSLGRGNTGELFF. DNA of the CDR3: TGCAGTGCTAGAAGTTTGGGCAGGGGGAACACCGGGGAGCTGTTTTTT.